The T cell receptor beta chain under discussion was sequenced for a study of cytomegalovirus exposure and HLA in healthy donors. This clone was picked up one time. 13 Jbeta primers and 60 Vbeta primers were used for the PCR. Clones were read by immunoSEQ multiplex PCR, and TCRdb kept only the in-frame ones, dropping some. The sample has fewer than 200,000 clones, approximately 84% seen once. This CDR3 has 17 amino acids. In germline, CDR1 is KGHSH, CDR2 LQKENI. Unmatched junction bases numbered 11, after V lost 2 bases and J lost 5 bases. J is TRBJ2-5 and V is TRBV18; TRBD1 aligns across 10 bases. The material sequenced was PBMCs. The receptor comes from a man aged 25-45 years in good health and CMV-seronegative. This chain's CDR3 is CASSPIRLRTGGETQYF. In DNA form, the CDR3 reads TGTGCCAGCTCACCAATTCGTCTGCGGACAGGGGGGGAGACCCAGTACTTC.